This section outlines one T cell receptor beta chain sequence together with its context. Germline V gene data show CDR1 as SGHRS and CDR2 as YFSETQ. The CDR3 is 15 residues long. J gave up 1 base and V 0 bases, and 3 bases lay outside the gene matches. The sample comes from a study of graft-versus-host responses after intestinal transplantation. Across the study: Each of the recipients got a multivisceral, liver-intestinal, or isolated intestinal transplant.

Some clones are missing from TCRdb's copy, which holds only in-frame ones; the method was immunoSEQ multiplex PCR. The sample comprises about 12,000 clones, around 88% of which are singletons, and 45% to 55% rests with the top ten. This chain links TRBV5-1 with TRBJ1-1, with 7 bases lining up with TRBD1. Here the sequenced sample was PBMCs, taken about 130 days after transplant. The TCR comes from a human patient who received an intestinal transplant, so some T cells may come from the graft donor. CDR3 in amino acids: CASSLAGTANTEAFF. The CDR3 coding sequence is TGCGCCAGCAGCTTGGCCGGGACAGCGAACACTGAAGCTTTCTTT.